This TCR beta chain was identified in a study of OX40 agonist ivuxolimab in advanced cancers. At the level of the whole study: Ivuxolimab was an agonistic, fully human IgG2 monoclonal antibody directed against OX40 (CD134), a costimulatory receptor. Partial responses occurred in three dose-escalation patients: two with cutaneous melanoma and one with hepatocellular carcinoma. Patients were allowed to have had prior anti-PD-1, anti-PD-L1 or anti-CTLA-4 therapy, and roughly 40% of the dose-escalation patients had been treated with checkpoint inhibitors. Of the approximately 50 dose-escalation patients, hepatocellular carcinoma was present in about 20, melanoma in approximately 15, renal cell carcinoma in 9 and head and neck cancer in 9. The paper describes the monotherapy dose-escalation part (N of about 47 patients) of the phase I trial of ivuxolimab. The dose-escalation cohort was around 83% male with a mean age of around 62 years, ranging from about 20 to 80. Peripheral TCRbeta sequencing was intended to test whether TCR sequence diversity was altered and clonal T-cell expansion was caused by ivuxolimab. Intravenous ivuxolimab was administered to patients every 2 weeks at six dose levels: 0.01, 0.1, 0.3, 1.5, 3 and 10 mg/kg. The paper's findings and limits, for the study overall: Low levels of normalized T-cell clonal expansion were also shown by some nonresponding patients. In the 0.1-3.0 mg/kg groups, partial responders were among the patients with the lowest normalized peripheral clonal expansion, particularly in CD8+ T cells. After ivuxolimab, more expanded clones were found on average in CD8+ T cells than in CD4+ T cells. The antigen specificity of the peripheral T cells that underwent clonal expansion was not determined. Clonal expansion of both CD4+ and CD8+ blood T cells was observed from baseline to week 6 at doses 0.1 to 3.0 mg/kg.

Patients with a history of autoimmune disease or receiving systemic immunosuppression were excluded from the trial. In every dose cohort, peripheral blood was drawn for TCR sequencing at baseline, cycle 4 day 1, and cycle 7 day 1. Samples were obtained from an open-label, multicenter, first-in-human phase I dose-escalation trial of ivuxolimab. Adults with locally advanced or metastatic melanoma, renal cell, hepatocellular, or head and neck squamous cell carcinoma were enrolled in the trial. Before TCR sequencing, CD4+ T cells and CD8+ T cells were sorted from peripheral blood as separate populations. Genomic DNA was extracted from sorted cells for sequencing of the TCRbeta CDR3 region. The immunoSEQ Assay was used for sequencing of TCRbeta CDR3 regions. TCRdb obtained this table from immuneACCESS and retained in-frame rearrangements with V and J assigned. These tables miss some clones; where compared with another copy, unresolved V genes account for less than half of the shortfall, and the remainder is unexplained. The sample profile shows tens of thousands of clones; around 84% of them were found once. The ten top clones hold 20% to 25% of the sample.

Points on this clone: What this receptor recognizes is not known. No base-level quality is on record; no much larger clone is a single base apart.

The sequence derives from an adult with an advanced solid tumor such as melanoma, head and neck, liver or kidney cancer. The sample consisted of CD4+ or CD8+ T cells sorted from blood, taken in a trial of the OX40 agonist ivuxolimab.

In nucleotides, the sequence is TGTGCCAGCAGCCTGACAGCGTCTTCACCCCTCCACTTT. The encoded protein is CASSLTASSPLHF. Recombination joined TRBV5-5 with TRBJ1-6; 5 matching bases give a weak D call of TRBD1. Trimming removed 4 bases from V and 9 bases from J, leaving 11 bases between the germline ends. The CDR3 covers 13 residues, taking in both the cysteine and the phenylalanine. Here the CDR3 DNA is all that survives: 39 bases in frame from base 1. Reading the germline V gene (reference sequence) gives CDR1 SGHKS and CDR2 YYEKEE.